Below, 32 T cell receptor beta chains from the same sample are listed, as sequenced in a study of cytomegalovirus exposure and HLA in healthy donors. 13 Jbeta primers and 60 Vbeta primers were used for the PCR. Using immunoSEQ multiplex PCR, the repertoire was profiled, and TCRdb retains in-frame clones only, with some absent. The profile shows about 200,000 clones, 79% of them singletons. Material: PBMCs. These receptors came from a woman in her thirties in good health and CMV-seropositive.

This clone occurred once. The chain employs TRBV11-3 and TRBJ2-7; 8 bases line up with TRBD1. The junction had 5 bases not matched to a gene; V was cut back by 8 bases and J by 2 bases. CDR3 length: 13 residues. Germline-derived CDR1 and CDR2 are SGHNT and YENEEA. CDR3 sequence: CASGKQGAYEQYF. CDR3 DNA sequence: TGTGCCAGCGGAAAACAGGGGGCCTACGAGCAGTACTTC.

This chain connects TRBV20-1 to TRBJ1-2; 9 nucleotides line up with TRBD1. Per the germline V gene, CDR1 is DFQATT and CDR2 is SNEGSKA (reference sequence). This CDR3 has 11 residues. The CDR3 DNA reads as TGCAATACAGGGGGCAACTATGGCTACACCTTC. Translating it yields CNTGGNYGYTF.

CDR3 loop: CASSHANLAGDGYEQFF. In DNA, the CDR3 is TGCGCCAGCAGCCATGCCAATCTAGCGGGAGACGGTTATGAGCAGTTCTTC. The chain couples TRBV4-1 to TRBJ2-1; TRBD2 agrees at 10 bases. After removal of 3 bases from V and 8 bases from J, the junction contained 13 bases not matched to a gene. CDR3 length: 17 residues. Per germline, CDR1 MGHRA and CDR2 YSYEKL.

This chain connects TRBV5-1 to TRBJ2-1; D remains unclear. Per germline, CDR1 SGHRS and CDR2 YFSETQ. V shed 2 bases and J shed 6 bases, with 6 bases lying between them. There are 12 residues in the CDR3. The CDR3: CASSFNRNEQFF. In DNA, the CDR3 is TGCGCCAGCAGCTTTAATCGCAATGAGCAGTTCTTC.

The table lists this clone with a count of one. The chain uses TRBV6-6 and TRBJ1-2; 8 bases map to TRBD1. The junction had 11 bases not matched to a gene; V was cut back by 2 bases and J by 6 bases. Germline values: CDR1 MNHNY, CDR2 SVGAGI (reference sequence). The CDR3 contains 16 residues. CDR3 DNA sequence: TGTGCCAGCAGTTACCTTACAGGGGGTGCAGGGGATGGCTACACCTTC. Protein: CASSYLTGGAGDGYTF.

V gene TRBV4-1 combines with J gene TRBJ1-3; D not certain. The V and J ends lost 1 base and 4 bases respectively, with 8 bases between them. Germline assignment: CDR1 MGHRA and CDR2 YSYEKL. The CDR3 loop spans 14 amino acids. CDR3 amino acids: CASSQGPGGNTIYF. DNA of the CDR3: TGCGCCAGCAGCCAAGGTCCAGGAGGAAACACCATATATTTT.

This clone has more than one count but fewer than ten. This rearrangement joins TRBV27 to TRBJ1-1; tentatively, D is TRBD1 (5 bases). The CDR3 sequence is 14 residues long. Per the germline V gene, CDR1 is MNHEY and CDR2 is SMNVEV (reference sequence). V was trimmed by 5 bases and J by 1 base, leaving 11 bases between them. The CDR3 reads CASSTITGNTEAFF. In DNA, the CDR3 is TGTGCCAGCAGTACAATCACAGGGAACACTGAAGCTTTCTTT.

This clone has just a few counts. The chain joins TRBV29-1 to TRBJ1-3, with D unclear. Germline loops: CDR1 SQVTM, CDR2 ANQGSEA. The CDR3 is 14 residues long. The germline V and J ends were trimmed by 1 base and 0 bases, with 7 bases remaining between them. The CDR3 loop reads CSVEGPGSGNTIYF. The CDR3 region has the DNA TGCAGCGTTGAAGGTCCAGGCTCTGGAAACACCATATATTTT.

The V gene is TRBV4-2, the J gene TRBJ1-5, with a possible D match to TRBD1 (6 bases). V lost 0 bases and J lost 3, with 9 bases in between. The CDR3 runs to 15 residues. Germline CDR1 and CDR2: LGHNA and YNFKEQ. The CDR3 spells CASSQDAGANQPQHF. The CDR3 DNA sequence: TGTGCCAGCAGCCAAGACGCAGGGGCCAATCAGCCCCAGCATTTT.

The CDR3 nucleotides read TGTGCCAGCAGCGCCCAGGGGACTGGGGCCAACGTCCTGACTTTC. It translates to CASSAQGTGANVLTF. The gene calls are TRBV9 and TRBJ2-6; D possibly corresponds to TRBD1 (6 bases). Looked up from germline, CDR1 is SGDLS and CDR2 is YYNGEE. The CDR3 length is 15 residues. V lost 3 bases to trimming and J lost 2 bases, with 9 bases between them.

V is TRBV27 and J is TRBJ1-4, with 8 bases identical to TRBD1. The CDR3 is 16 amino acids. Germline assignment: CDR1 MNHEY and CDR2 SMNVEV (reference sequence). V trimming: 2 bases; J trimming: 7 bases; junction bases outside the gene matches: 9. The CDR3 DNA follows: TGTGCCAGCAGTTTAACGTTGCAGGGGGCGCGTGAAAAACTGTTTTTT. Protein sequence: CASSLTLQGAREKLFF.

This clone was picked up one time. The chain couples TRBV4-1 to TRBJ2-7, with 11 bases matching TRBD1. The trim removed 3 bases at V and 9 bases at J, leaving 10 bases unmatched. Germline CDR1 and CDR2: MGHRA and YSYEKL. The CDR3 extends over 15 amino acids. This CDR3 reads CASSQTGQGALWQYF. As DNA, the CDR3 is TGCGCCAGCAGCCAGACCGGACAGGGGGCGTTGTGGCAGTACTTC.

The V and J genes are TRBV20-1 and TRBJ2-5; D perhaps matches TRBD1 (5 bases). Germline-derived CDR1 and CDR2 are DFQATT and SNEGSKA (reference sequence). V was clipped by 7 bases and J by 5 bases, with 11 bases between them. The CDR3 runs to 11 residues. This chain's CDR3 is CSGGPKETQYF. The CDR3 coding sequence is TGCAGTGGGGGCCCGAAGGAGACCCAGTACTTC.

V is TRBV7-2 and J is TRBJ2-3; TRBD2 is a possible D gene (5 bases). From germline, CDR1 is SGHTA and CDR2 FQGNSA. V was trimmed by 2 bases and J by 2 bases, leaving 11 bases between them. The CDR3 covers 15 residues. The CDR3 is CASSLTGTLTDTQYF. The CDR3 DNA follows: TGTGCCAGCAGCTTAACGGGAACACTCACAGATACGCAGTATTTT.

The chain couples TRBV10-3 to TRBJ2-5; possible D gene TRBD1, 6 bases. With 5 bases removed from V and 5 bases from J, the gap between germline ends came to 15 bases. CDR3 length: 14 residues. Looked up from germline, CDR1 is ENHRY and CDR2 is SYGVKD. This CDR3 reads CAISITGSKETQYF. DNA for the CDR3: TGTGCCATCAGTATTACAGGGTCCAAGGAGACCCAGTACTTC.

To note about this clone: This specimen includes other DNA sequences encoding the same CDR3. The chain couples TRBV27 to TRBJ2-7; D is ambiguous. The germline V and J ends were trimmed by 2 bases and 2 bases, with 7 bases remaining between them. Germline V gene lookup returns CDR1 MNHEY and CDR2 SMNVEV (reference sequence). This CDR3 is built from 13 residues. Here the CDR3 DNA reads TGTGCCAGCAGTTTAGGAGTTGCCTACGAGCAGTACTTC. Residues: CASSLGVAYEQYF.

The DNA for the CDR3 is TGTGCCAGCAGCTTGGAGGTGGAGCAAGAGACCCAGTACTTC. It translates to CASSLEVEQETQYF. This sequence joins TRBV5-4 and TRBJ2-5; D gene unclear. Trimming took off 0 bases at V and 2 bases at J, with 8 bases between the two ends. Looked up from germline, CDR1 is SGHNT and CDR2 is YYREEE (reference sequence). The CDR3 length is 14 residues.

The chain combines TRBV29-1 with TRBJ2-2; TRBD1 aligns across 10 bases. V was clipped by 4 bases and J by 7 bases; unmatched bases: 9. CDR1 is SQVTM and CDR2 is ANQGSEA in the germline V gene. The CDR3 runs to 15 residues. The CDR3 here is CSVGYGQGEVGELFF. CDR3 sequence (DNA): TGCAGCGTTGGATACGGACAGGGGGAGGTCGGGGAGCTGTTTTTT.

The rearrangement uses TRBV7-2 and TRBJ1-1, with 10 positions matching TRBD1. The CDR3 sequence is 18 residues long. V lost 3 bases, J lost 1 base, and 11 bases stayed unmatched. Per the germline V gene, CDR1 is SGHTA and CDR2 is FQGNSA. The CDR3 nucleotides are TGTGCCAGCAGCTTCCCCGGACAGGGGGGTACCGCGAACACTGAAGCTTTCTTT. Protein sequence: CASSFPGQGGTANTEAFF. The whole variable domain, filled in from reference TRBV7-2 and TRBJ1-1, reads GAGVSQSPSNKVTEKGKDVELRCDPISGHTALYWYRQSLGQGLEFLIYFQGNSAPDKSGLPSDRFSAERTGGSVSTLTIQRTQQEDSAVYLCASSFPGQGGTANTEAFFGQGTRLTVV.

This chain joins TRBV9 and TRBJ2-1; 10 nucleotides align to TRBD2. CDR1 and CDR2 (germline): SGDLS, YYNGEE. CDR3 length: 17 residues. Trimming took 4 bases from V and 1 from J; bases not matched to a gene: 8. For the CDR3, the DNA is TGTGCCAGCAGCCCCCATACGACTAGCGGGTCCTACAATGAGCAGTTCTTC. Its translation is CASSPHTTSGSYNEQFF.

The rearrangement links TRBV4-1 to TRBJ2-1, with D perhaps matching TRBD1 (6 bases). The CDR3 length is 22 residues. Germline V lookup: CDR1 MGHRA, CDR2 YSYEKL. V was trimmed by 8 bases and J by 0 bases, leaving 35 bases between them. For the CDR3, the DNA is TGCGCCAGCCGGACTCAAATCAACCTCGGGACACGTCCGATTAGCTCCTACAATGAGCAGTTCTTC. This codes for CASRTQINLGTRPISSYNEQFF.

This rearrangement joins TRBV4-1 to TRBJ2-1; the D gene is possibly TRBD2 (5 bases). CDR3 length: 17 amino acids. V gave up 0 bases and J gave up 4 bases, with 16 bases separating them. CDR1 and CDR2 from the germline V gene are MGHRA and YSYEKL. CDR3 protein: CASSQDRAPGSYNEQFF. CDR3 nucleotide sequence: TGCGCCAGCAGCCAAGATAGGGCACCGGGATCATACAATGAGCAGTTCTTC.

The rearrangement joins TRBV6-4 to TRBJ1-1, with 7 bases matching TRBD1. The germline V gene encodes CDR1 MRHNA and CDR2 SNTAGT. The CDR3 has 15 amino acids. J lost 4 bases, V lost 3 bases, and 8 bases had no gene match. This chain's CDR3 is CASSEMAGGSTEAFF. The CDR3, as DNA: TGTGCCAGCAGTGAGATGGCAGGGGGAAGCACTGAAGCTTTCTTT.

V gene TRBV10-3 combines with J gene TRBJ1-1, with 9 bases fitting TRBD1. Germline CDR1 is ENHRY and CDR2 is SYGVKD. V lost 3 bases to trimming and J lost 4 bases; unmatched junction nucleotides: 9. CDR3 length: 16 residues. The DNA for the CDR3 is TGTGCCATCAGTGAAAACACAGGGGGCGTCGGCACTGAAGCTTTCTTT. Amino acid sequence: CAISENTGGVGTEAFF.

As to this clone: The junction departs from germline at one end; a sequencing error may be responsible. Additional DNA sequences in this sample encode the identical CDR3. This chain uses TRBV4-1 with TRBJ1-6, with D possibly being TRBD1 (6 bases). In germline, CDR1 is MGHRA, CDR2 YSYEKL. The CDR3 is 19 amino acids. The chain's CDR3 is CASSQILGGLSTYNSPLHF. DNA of the CDR3: TGCGCCAGCAGCCAGATCCTTGGGGGCTTAAGCACCTATAATTCGCCCCTCCACTTT.

This chain links TRBV5-1 with TRBJ1-1; the D gene is possibly TRBD1 (5 bases). Germline CDR1 and CDR2: SGHRS and YFSETQ. Trimming shortened V by 3 bases and J by 1 base, and 10 bases separated the two germline ends. The CDR3 contains 14 residues. This CDR3 is CASSYLGPNTEAFF. CDR3 sequence (DNA): TGCGCCAGCAGCTATCTGGGGCCGAACACTGAAGCTTTCTTT. Full variable domain (remainder filled in from reference TRBV5-1 and TRBJ1-1): KAGVTQTPRYLIKTRGQQVTLSCSPISGHRSVSWYQQTPGQGLQFLFEYFSETQRNKGNFPGRFSGRQFSNSRSEMNVSTLELGDSALYLCASSYLGPNTEAFFGQGTRLTVV.

This chain joins TRBV6-6 and TRBJ1-5; possible D gene TRBD1, 5 bases. Trimming pared 2 bases from V and 7 bases from J, leaving 18 bases between. Germline V gene data show CDR1 as MNHNY and CDR2 as SVGAGI (reference sequence). This CDR3 is 16 amino acids long. This chain's CDR3 is CASSYPPGGFKQPQHF. CDR3 in DNA: TGTGCCAGCAGTTACCCGCCTGGGGGGTTCAAACAGCCCCAGCATTTT.

The chain recombines TRBV4-1 with TRBJ2-7, with 9 bases lining up with TRBD1. Per germline, CDR1 MGHRA and CDR2 YSYEKL. The CDR3 is 16 amino acids. Trimming took 2 bases from V and 4 from J; bases not matched to a gene: 9. In DNA, the CDR3 is TGCGCCAGCAGCCAACCCGCCGGACAGGGGAAGTACGAGCAGTACTTC. Translated: CASSQPAGQGKYEQYF.

The chain joins TRBV7-9 to TRBJ1-5, with a weak D call TRBD1 (5 bases). This CDR3 spans 15 amino acids. CDR1 is SEHNR, CDR2 FQNEAQ, per germline (reference sequence). The germline V and J ends were trimmed by 4 bases and 5 bases, with 15 bases remaining between them. CDR3 nucleotides: TGTGCCAGCAGCTCCCAGGGAGGGTTCGATCAGCCCCAGCATTTT. This gives the protein CASSSQGGFDQPQHF.

This chain links TRBV6-5 with TRBJ1-6; D unclear. Trimming cost V 7 bases and J 10 bases, with 14 bases left between them. CDR1 and CDR2 (germline): MNHEY, SVGAGI. The CDR3 is 13 residues long. Here the CDR3 reads CASTPFSGSPLHF. The DNA for the CDR3 is TGTGCCAGCACTCCTTTTTCGGGGTCACCCCTCCACTTT.

This rearrangement joins TRBV11-2 to TRBJ1-3, with a tentative D call TRBD1 (5 bases). This CDR3 has 16 amino acids. V lost 4 bases and J 0 bases, leaving 13 bases between the germline ends. Germline CDR1 is SGHAT and CDR2 is FQNNGV. In DNA form, the CDR3 reads TGTGCCAGCAGCTCGAGGTTAGGGGTCTCTGGAAACACCATATATTTT. Amino acids: CASSSRLGVSGNTIYF.

The chain has TRBV5-1 and TRBJ1-5; D is possibly TRBD1 (6 bases). The germline CDR1 and CDR2 sequences are SGHRS and YFSETQ. The V gene lost 4 bases and the J gene lost 0 bases, with 14 bases spanning the gap. The CDR3 totals 16 residues. The CDR3 DNA sequence: TGCGCCAGCAGCATCGGGACACCTTATAGCAATCAGCCCCAGCATTTT. Amino acid sequence: CASSIGTPYSNQPQHF.